The entry that follows covers one T cell receptor (beta chain) sequence. TCRdb's table, derived via immunoSEQ multiplex PCR, lists solely in-frame clones and lacks some. The data hold 140,000 to 150,000 clones, with 80% to 90% observed a single time. The sample originates from a study of blood T cell repertoires in COVID-19. Study as a whole: PBMCs, B-cell-depleted T cells, or T cells provided the cDNA or gDNA that made up the material.

CDR3 size: 14 residues. Germline-derived CDR1 and CDR2 are ENHRY and SYGVKD. Deletions cut 3 bases from V and 1 base from J, with 7 bases between. This chain connects TRBV10-3 to TRBJ1-5; possibly TRBD1 for D (6 bases). Input material: peripheral blood. The sequence was obtained from a man aged 55 to 70 with active or convalescent COVID-19. The DNA for the CDR3 is TGTGCCATCAGTGACAGGGGAAGCAATCAGCCCCAGCATTTT. Translation: CAISDRGSNQPQHF.